Following are 22 T cell receptor beta chains from one sample sequenced in a study of T-cell reconstitution after alpha-beta-depleted transplantation in children (dated by TCRdb to 2016 to 2017). The treatment or condition label of this sample denotes: allogeneic hematopoietic cell transplantation with graft depleted of TCRalphabeta T cells and CD19 B cells. Preparation of the library involved PCR. The reads were generated on an Illumina HiSeq 2500. TCR library preparation used molecular barcoding, with unique molecular identifiers applied to normalize quantification of the TCRbeta repertoire. TCRdb reworked the public reads: Q25 trimming with fastp, MiXCR clone assembly, productive beta chains retained. Under each unique CDR3 protein, matching rows form one entry showing the most common genes and DNA. This sample comprises a few hundred thousand distinct CDR3 sequences, roughly a tenth of them detected only once. The ten most abundant clones make up less than 9% of the sample.

This specimen was PBMCs, taken before TCRalphabeta/CD19-depleted stem cell transplant. All receptors derive from a boy younger than two with acute myeloid leukemia, due to receive a stem cell transplant.

In its sample, this clonotype was seen a few times. CDR3 sequence reads: CAISEGGRVQETQYF. The DNA of the CDR3 is TGTGCCATCAGTGAAGGCGGGAGGGTCCAAGAGACCCAGTACTTC. This chain connects TRBV10-3 to TRBJ2-5, with 9 bases aligning to TRBD2. The CDR3 extends over 15 amino acids. CDR1 is ENHRY, CDR2 SYGVKD, per germline. V was pared by 3 bases and J by 1 base, with 3 bases of the junction left unmatched.

The chain uses TRBV6-1 and TRBJ2-7, with TRBD1 matching 8 bases. Per germline, CDR1 MNHNS and CDR2 SASEGT. V gave up 7 bases and J gave up 2 bases; unmatched junction bases: 10. The CDR3 sequence is 15 residues long. CDR3: CASTRFGTGAYEQYF. In nucleotides, the CDR3 is TGTGCCAGCACCAGATTCGGGACAGGAGCCTACGAGCAGTACTTC.

This rearrangement joins TRBV28 to TRBJ2-7; 12 bases align to TRBD2. The V gene's germline CDR1 is MDHEN and CDR2 SYDVKM. The CDR3 is 16 residues long. Unmatched junction bases numbered 6, after V lost 4 bases and J lost 2 bases. Here the CDR3 reads CASSSGTSGPPYEQYF. The CDR3 DNA reads TGTGCCAGCAGTTCCGGGACTAGCGGGCCCCCCTACGAGCAGTACTTC. Supplemented by reference TRBV28 and TRBJ2-7, the full variable domain reads DVKVTQSSRYLVKRTGEKVFLECVQDMDHENMFWYRQDPGLGLRLIYFSYDVKMKEKGDIPEGYSVSREKKERFSLILESASTNQTSMYLCASSSGTSGPPYEQYFGPGTRLTVT.

On this clonotype itself: It may be a read error: a sequence one base away is much more abundant. No conserved phenylalanine or tryptophan ends this CDR3, so it is likely a read error. The chain recombines TRBV7-2 with TRBJ1-2, with D uncertain. Germline V CDR1 and CDR2: SGHTA, FQGNSA. This CDR3 is 13 amino acids long. With 1 base removed from V and 1 base from J, the gap between germline ends came to 4 bases. The CDR3, as DNA: TGTGCCAGCAGCTTAGACAATAACTATGGCTACACCTGC. Residues: CASSLDNNYGYTC.

The chain combines TRBV12-5 with TRBJ2-1; TRBD2 matches 9 bases. CDR3 size: 14 residues. The junction had 1 base not matched to a gene; V was cut back by 3 bases and J by 4 bases. Per the germline V gene, CDR1 is LGHNT and CDR2 is FRNRAP. The CDR3 DNA sequence: TGTGCTAGTGGTTTCCTAGCGGGATACAATGAGCAGTTCTTC. This translates into CASGFLAGYNEQFF.

This clonotype appeared many times. The V call is TRBV20-1, the J call TRBJ2-7; 8 bases match TRBD1. The trim removed 3 bases at V and 3 bases at J, leaving 7 bases unmatched. The CDR3 has 14 residues. Germline CDR1 reads DFQATT; CDR2 reads SNEGSKA (reference sequence). This CDR3 is CSASGTGSYYEQYF. The CDR3 DNA is TGCAGTGCTAGCGGGACAGGCAGTTACTACGAGCAGTACTTC.

This clonotype was recorded at least ten times. The V and J genes are TRBV12-3 or TRBV12-4 and TRBJ1-5, with D hard to call. V lost 3 bases to trimming and J lost 4 bases, with 13 bases between them. The CDR3 loop spans 15 amino acids. CDR3 protein: CASSLGTTENQPQHF. The DNA for the CDR3 is TGTGCCAGCAGTTTGGGAACGACGGAGAATCAGCCCCAGCATTTT.

This clonotype was detected many times. This chain joins TRBV12-3 or TRBV12-4 and TRBJ1-3; D not certain. The CDR3 runs 13 residues. V gave up 10 bases and J gave up 0 bases, with 10 bases separating them. The CDR3: CAIHRASGNTIYF. In DNA, the CDR3 is TGTGCCATTCACCGAGCCTCTGGAAACACCATATATTTT.

This clonotype was recorded at least ten times. The chain is built from TRBV12-3 or TRBV12-4 and TRBJ2-3; 11 bases fit TRBD2. The J segment lost 3 bases and the V segment lost 6 bases, leaving 8 bases of the junction unmatched. The CDR3 totals 16 residues. DNA of the CDR3: TGTGCCAGCAGCACTATAGCGGGGGGGCTGACAGATACGCAGTATTTT. This codes for CASSTIAGGLTDTQYF.

This clonotype was detected ten times or more. The chain employs TRBV7-6 and TRBJ2-2; the match to TRBD2 covers 9 bases. The CDR3 contains 17 residues. Germline assignment: CDR1 SGHVS and CDR2 FNYEAQ. The junction had 13 bases not matched to a gene; V was cut back by 5 bases and J by 6 bases. The CDR3 here is CASSRGLPAGGSGELFF. The DNA of the CDR3 is TGTGCCAGCAGCCGGGGACTACCGGCGGGGGGGTCCGGGGAGCTGTTTTTT.

Many counts were recorded for this clonotype. The chain is built from TRBV3-1 and TRBJ2-1, with D hard to call. With 1 base removed from V and 4 bases from J, the gap between germline ends came to 5 bases. There are 13 residues in the CDR3. Per germline, CDR1 LGHDT and CDR2 YNNKEL (reference sequence). This chain's CDR3 is CASSQAQYNEQFF. The CDR3 DNA follows: TGTGCCAGCAGCCAAGCACAGTACAATGAGCAGTTCTTC.

The chain couples TRBV2 to TRBJ1-1; D remains unclear. Germline CDR1 is SNHLY and CDR2 is FYNNEI. Trimming removed 6 bases from V and 1 base from J, with 9 bases in between. The CDR3 is made up of 13 amino acids. DNA for the CDR3: TGTGCCAGCAGGGGTGAACAGAACACTGAAGCTTTCTTT. Protein: CASRGEQNTEAFF.

Comments on this clonotype: In this CDR3 the conserved last residue, phenylalanine or tryptophan, is missing, so a read error is likely. This chain links TRBV12-3 or TRBV12-4 with TRBJ2-3; 8 nucleotides match TRBD1. The junction had 5 bases not matched to a gene; V was cut back by 5 bases and J by 1 base. The CDR3 loop spans 15 amino acids. CDR3 in DNA: TGTGCCAGCAGTCCCGGACAGGGCGGCACAGATACGCAGTATTTG. It codes for CASSPGQGGTDTQYL.

This clonotype was found many times. The chain employs TRBV6-5 and TRBJ1-1, with 7 bases aligning to TRBD1. Germline CDR1 MNHEY, CDR2 SVGAGI. Losses at the gene ends were 5 bases for V and 1 base for J; bases not matched to a gene: 4. The CDR3 contains 14 residues. The CDR3 DNA sequence: TGTGCCAGCAGTAACAGGGGTACGAACACTGAAGCTTTCTTT. Amino acid sequence: CASSNRGTNTEAFF.

This clonotype has a count of ten or more. The chain couples TRBV12-3 or TRBV12-4 to TRBJ1-1; a weak D match, TRBD1 (5 bases). CDR3 size: 14 residues. V was clipped by 3 bases and J by 12 bases, with 20 bases between them. In DNA, the CDR3 is TGTGCCAGCAGTTTTCAAGGAGGGACCGTTAGAACTTTCTTT. Its translation: CASSFQGGTVRTFF.

This clonotype was observed a handful of times. CDR3: CASSPPGVVETQYF. The CDR3 DNA follows: TGTGCCAGCAGCCCCCCCGGAGTGGTAGAGACCCAGTACTTC. The chain recombines TRBV5-4 with TRBJ2-5; the D is unclear. The CDR3 covers 14 residues. Germline V gene sequence: CDR1 SGHNT, CDR2 YYREEE (reference sequence). Between the trimmed V and J ends, which lost 4 bases and 4 bases, there was a span of 14 bases.

This clonotype was counted ten times or more. The chain links TRBV7-8 to TRBJ2-1; D perhaps matches TRBD1 (6 bases). V was shortened by 5 bases and J by 2 bases, with 19 bases between the two germline ends. CDR1 is SGHVS and CDR2 is FQNEAQ in the germline V gene. This CDR3 spans 17 amino acids. The CDR3 DNA is TGTGCCAGCAGCGCACCAACAGGGAGCCGACCCTACAATGAGCAGTTCTTC. It yields the protein CASSAPTGSRPYNEQFF. Together with reference TRBV7-8 and TRBJ2-1, the CDR3 gives the full variable domain: GAGVSQSPRYKVAKRGQDVALRCDPISGHVSLFWYQQALGQGPEFLTYFQNEAQLDKSGLPSDRFFAERPEGSVSTLKIQRTQQEDSAVYLCASSAPTGSRPYNEQFFGPGTRLTVL.

The chain uses TRBV28 and TRBJ2-3; no definite D call. The CDR3 runs 14 residues. The ends were cut back, 3 bases at V and 5 bases at J, with 12 bases in the middle. Germline CDR1 reads MDHEN; CDR2 reads SYDVKM. The chain's CDR3 is CASSFPLQRDTQYF. The CDR3 region has the DNA TGTGCCAGCAGTTTCCCACTGCAAAGAGATACGCAGTATTTT. Combining the CDR3 with reference TRBV28 and TRBJ2-3 gives the whole variable domain DVKVTQSSRYLVKRTGEKVFLECVQDMDHENMFWYRQDPGLGLRLIYFSYDVKMKEKGDIPEGYSVSREKKERFSLILESASTNQTSMYLCASSFPLQRDTQYFGPGTRLTVL.

The chain combines TRBV29-1 with TRBJ2-5; a weak D match, TRBD1 (7 bases). From germline, CDR1 is SQVTM and CDR2 ANQGSEA. Trimming pared 4 bases from V and 5 bases from J, leaving 17 bases between. This CDR3 contains 14 residues. CDR3 nucleotides: TGCAGCGTTGTAGGGGCGGGACAGATCGAGACCCAGTACTTC. Translation gives CSVVGAGQIETQYF.

This clonotype occurred many times. The CDR3 bases are TGTGCCATCAGTGAGGACTACGAGCAGTACTTC. It translates to CAISEDYEQYF. The chain has TRBV10-3 and TRBJ2-7; D remains ambiguous. Trimming stripped 2 bases from V and 3 bases from J, with 2 bases between. Germline V lookup: CDR1 ENHRY, CDR2 SYGVKD. This CDR3 has 11 residues.

This clonotype was seen a handful of times. V and J are TRBV7-3 and TRBJ2-7; D gene uncertain. CDR3 length equals 15 residues. Germline V CDR1 and CDR2: SGHTA, FQGTGA. The V end was cut by 0 bases, the J end by 2 bases, with 11 bases between. The chain's CDR3 is CASSLTLGSPYEQYF. The CDR3 DNA reads as TGTGCCAGCAGCTTAACGTTGGGATCACCCTACGAGCAGTACTTC.

This clonotype appeared once. The CDR3 loop reads CASSVSGTRGTDTQYF. The CDR3 DNA sequence: TGCGCCAGCAGCGTGTCCGGGACTAGGGGCACAGATACGCAGTATTTT. The V call is TRBV5-1, the J call TRBJ2-3, with 8 bases that match TRBD2. V lost 4 bases, J lost 1 base, and 8 bases stayed unmatched. Germline V gene data show CDR1 as SGHRS and CDR2 as YFSETQ. The CDR3 totals 16 residues.